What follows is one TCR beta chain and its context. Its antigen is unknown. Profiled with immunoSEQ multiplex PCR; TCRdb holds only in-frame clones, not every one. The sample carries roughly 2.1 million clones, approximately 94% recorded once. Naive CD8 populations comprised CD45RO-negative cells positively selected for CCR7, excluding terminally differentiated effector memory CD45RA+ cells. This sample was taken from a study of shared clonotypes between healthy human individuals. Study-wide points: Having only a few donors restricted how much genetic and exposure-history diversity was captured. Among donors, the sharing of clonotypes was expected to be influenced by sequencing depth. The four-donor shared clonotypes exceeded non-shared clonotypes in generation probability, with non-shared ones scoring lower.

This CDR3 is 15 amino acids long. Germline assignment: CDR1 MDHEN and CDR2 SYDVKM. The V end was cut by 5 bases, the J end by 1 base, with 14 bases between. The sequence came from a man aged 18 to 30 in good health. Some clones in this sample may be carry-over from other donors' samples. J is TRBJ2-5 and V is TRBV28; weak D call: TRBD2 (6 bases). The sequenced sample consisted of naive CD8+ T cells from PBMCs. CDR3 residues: CASSPRREPQETQYF. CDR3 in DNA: TGTGCCAGCAGTCCGAGACGGGAGCCCCAAGAGACCCAGTACTTC.